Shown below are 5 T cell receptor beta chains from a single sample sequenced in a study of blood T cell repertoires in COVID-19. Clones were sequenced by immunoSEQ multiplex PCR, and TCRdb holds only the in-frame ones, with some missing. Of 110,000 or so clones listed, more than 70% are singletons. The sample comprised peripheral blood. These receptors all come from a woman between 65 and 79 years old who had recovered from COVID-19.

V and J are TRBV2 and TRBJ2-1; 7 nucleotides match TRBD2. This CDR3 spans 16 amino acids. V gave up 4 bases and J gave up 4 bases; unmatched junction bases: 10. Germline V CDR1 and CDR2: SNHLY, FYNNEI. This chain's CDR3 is CASSARLAGEYNEQFF. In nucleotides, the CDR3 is TGTGCCAGCAGTGCCCGGCTGGCGGGGGAATACAATGAGCAGTTCTTC.

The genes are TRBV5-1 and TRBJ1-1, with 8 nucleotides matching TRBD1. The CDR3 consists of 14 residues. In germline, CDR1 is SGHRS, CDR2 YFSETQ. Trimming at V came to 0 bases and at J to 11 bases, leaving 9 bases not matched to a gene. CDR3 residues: CASSLDPGQVFAFF. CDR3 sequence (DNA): TGCGCCAGCAGCTTGGACCCGGGACAGGTCTTCGCTTTCTTT.

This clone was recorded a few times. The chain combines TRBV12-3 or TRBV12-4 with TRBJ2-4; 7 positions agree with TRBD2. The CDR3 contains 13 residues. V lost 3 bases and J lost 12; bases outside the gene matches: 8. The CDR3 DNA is TGTGCCAGCAGTTTTCAAGCGGGAAACTCTCAGTACTTC. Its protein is CASSFQAGNSQYF.

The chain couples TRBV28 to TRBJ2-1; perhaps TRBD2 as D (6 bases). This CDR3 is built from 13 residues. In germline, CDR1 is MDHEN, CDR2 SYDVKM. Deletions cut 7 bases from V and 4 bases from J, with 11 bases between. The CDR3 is CASTRGTYNEQFF. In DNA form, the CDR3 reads TGTGCCAGCACGCGTGGGACTTACAATGAGCAGTTCTTC.

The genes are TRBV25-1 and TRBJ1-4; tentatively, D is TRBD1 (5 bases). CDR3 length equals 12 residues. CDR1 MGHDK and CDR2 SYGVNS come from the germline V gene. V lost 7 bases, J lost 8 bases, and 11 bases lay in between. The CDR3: CASKGNYEKLFF. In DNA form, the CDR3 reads TGTGCCAGCAAGGGGAACTACGAAAAACTGTTTTTT.